A single TCR beta chain is shown here with its context. This record belongs to a study of shared T cell receptors in the human thymus. Using immunoSEQ multiplex PCR, the repertoire was profiled, and TCRdb retains in-frame clones only, with some absent. This table has some 760,000 clones, 75% to 90% appearing once. CDR1 MGHRA and CDR2 YSYEKL come from the germline V gene. Trimming left V 1 base short and J 4 bases short, with 10 bases between. The CDR3 loop spans 15 amino acids. These records were also assigned to another study, of human thymus T cells.

This TCR came from a girl less than two years old with a congenital heart defect. Sequencing was done on a sample of thymocytes. This chain joins TRBV4-1 and TRBJ2-2, with no clear D. CDR3 residues: CASSQGWQITGELFF. CDR3 nucleotides: TGCGCCAGCAGCCAAGGATGGCAGATCACCGGGGAGCTGTTTTTT.